This T cell receptor beta chain was sequenced in a study of breast tumors, draining lymph nodes, adjacent tissues. Study-level points and caveats: Tumor T cell lymph node origin was a supported hypothesis, not proven. Tumor TCR diversity was below lymph nodes but above nontumor tissue. The data were judged consistent with most tumor T cells coming from lymph node and expanding in tumor. Tumor and nontumor repertoires were significantly more similar in luminal-like than in basal-like breast cancer.

This clonotype is classed as medium-sized. Its antigen is undetermined. In TCRdb, the multiplex PCR reads were re-called with MiXCR into one record per CDR3 protein. The repertoire includes around 17,000 distinct CDR3 sequences, just under 45% of them detected once, and 13% sits in the top ten. CDR3 length: 13 residues. V was cut by 4 bases and J by 2 bases, with 5 bases left in between. CDR1 is SNHLY and CDR2 is FYNNEI in the germline V gene. The sequenced sample consisted of tumor-adjacent breast tissue. This clonotype originated in a female donor with breast cancer. Some clones in this sample may be carry-over from other donors' samples. This chain joins TRBV2 and TRBJ2-2; D gene uncertain. The CDR3 is CASSVSNTGELFF. The CDR3 DNA sequence: TGTGCCAGCAGTGTTAGCAACACCGGGGAGCTGTTTTTT.